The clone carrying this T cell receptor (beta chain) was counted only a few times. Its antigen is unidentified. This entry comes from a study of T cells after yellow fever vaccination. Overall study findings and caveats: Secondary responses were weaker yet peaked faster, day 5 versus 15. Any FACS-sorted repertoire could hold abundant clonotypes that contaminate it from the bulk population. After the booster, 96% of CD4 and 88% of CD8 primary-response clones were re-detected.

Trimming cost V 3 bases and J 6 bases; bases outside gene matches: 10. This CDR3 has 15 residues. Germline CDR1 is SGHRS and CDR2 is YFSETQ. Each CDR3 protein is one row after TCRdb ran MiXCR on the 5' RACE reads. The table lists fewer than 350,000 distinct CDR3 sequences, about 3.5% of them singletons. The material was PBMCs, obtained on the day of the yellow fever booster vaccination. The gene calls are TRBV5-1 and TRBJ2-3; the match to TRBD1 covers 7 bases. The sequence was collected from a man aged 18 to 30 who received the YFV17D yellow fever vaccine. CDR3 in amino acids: CASSSTGSPGDTQYF. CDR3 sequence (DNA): TGCGCCAGCAGCTCGACAGGGTCTCCGGGGGATACGCAGTATTTT.